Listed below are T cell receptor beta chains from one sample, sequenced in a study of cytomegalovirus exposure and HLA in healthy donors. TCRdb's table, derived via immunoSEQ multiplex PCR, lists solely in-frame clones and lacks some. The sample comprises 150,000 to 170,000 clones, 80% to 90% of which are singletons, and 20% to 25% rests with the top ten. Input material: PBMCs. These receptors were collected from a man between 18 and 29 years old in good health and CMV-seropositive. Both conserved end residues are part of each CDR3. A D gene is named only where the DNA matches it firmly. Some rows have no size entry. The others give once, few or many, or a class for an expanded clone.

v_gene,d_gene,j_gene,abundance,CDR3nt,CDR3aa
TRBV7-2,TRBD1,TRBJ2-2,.,TGTGCCAGCAGCCCATGGGGACAGGGGAGGTTTACCGGGGAGCTGTTTTTT,CASSPWGQGRFTGELFF
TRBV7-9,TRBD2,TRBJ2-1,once,TGTGCCAGCAGCTTAAGGACTAGCGTATACAATGAGCAGTTCTTC,CASSLRTSVYNEQFF
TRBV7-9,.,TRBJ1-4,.,TGTGCCAGCAGCTTAGGGCACGGGAATGAAAAACTGTTTTTT,CASSLGHGNEKLFF
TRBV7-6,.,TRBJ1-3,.,TGTGCCAGCAGCTCCCATACGGGCACCATATATTTT,CASSSHTGTIYF
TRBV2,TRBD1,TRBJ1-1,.,TGTGCCAGCACAGACAGGGGCAGAACTGAAGCTTTCTTT,CASTDRGRTEAFF
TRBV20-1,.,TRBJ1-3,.,TGCAGTCTGGGCTCCGGAAACACCATATATTTT,CSLGSGNTIYF
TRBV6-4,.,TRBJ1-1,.,TGTGCCAGCAGTGAAGGTGCGGGGGCTGACACTGAAGCTTTCTTT,CASSEGAGADTEAFF
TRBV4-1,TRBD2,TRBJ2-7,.,TGCGCCAGCAGCCCGAGCGGGGCTAGCTCCTACGAGCAGTACTTC,CASSPSGASSYEQYF
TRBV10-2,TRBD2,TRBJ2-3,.,TGCGCCAGCAGGAGCGGGGCGGGAGATACGCAGTATTTT,CASRSGAGDTQYF
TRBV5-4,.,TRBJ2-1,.,TGTGCCAGCAGCCCCACCGGGAAGAGGTCCGACAATGAGCAGTTCTTC,CASSPTGKRSDNEQFF
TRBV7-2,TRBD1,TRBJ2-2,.,TGTGCCAGCAGCCTACGACAGGGAGTAAGCGCCGGGGAGCTGTTTTTT,CASSLRQGVSAGELFF
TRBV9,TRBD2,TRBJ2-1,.,TGTGCCAGCAGCGTAGAACTAGCGGTGCCCTACAATGAGCAGTTCTTC,CASSVELAVPYNEQFF
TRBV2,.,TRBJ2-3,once,TGTGCCAGCAGTGACCGGGAAACAGATACGCAGTATTTT,CASSDRETDTQYF
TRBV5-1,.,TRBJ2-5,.,TGCGCCAGCAGCTTGAGGGGACAAGGGAAGGGACAGTACTTC,CASSLRGQGKGQYF
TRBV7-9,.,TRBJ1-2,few,TGTGCCAGCAGTCCTCGGGACAAGGGCTACACCTTC,CASSPRDKGYTF
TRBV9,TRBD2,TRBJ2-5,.,TGTGCCAGCAGCGTAGCGGGGGGAAAAGAGACCCAGTACTTC,CASSVAGGKETQYF
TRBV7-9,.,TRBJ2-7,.,TGTGCCAGCAGCCCGCAAGGGGGGGGTCGGATCTACGAGCAGTACTTC,CASSPQGGGRIYEQYF
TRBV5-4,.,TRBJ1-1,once,TGTGCCAGCATTCGTGGGGGGAGTGGGGCCACTGAAGCTTTCTTT,CASIRGGSGATEAFF
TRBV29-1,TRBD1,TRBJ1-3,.,TGCAGCGTCGCCGGGACAGGGTTGGACACCATATATTTT,CSVAGTGLDTIYF
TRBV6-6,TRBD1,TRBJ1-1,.,TGTGCCAGCAGTTACCAGGGACAGTCGAACACTGAAGCTTTCTTT,CASSYQGQSNTEAFF
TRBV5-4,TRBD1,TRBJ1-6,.,TGTGCCAGCAGCGCACGCGGGACAGGGAAATCACCCCTCCACTTT,CASSARGTGKSPLHF
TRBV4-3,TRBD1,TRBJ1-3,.,TGCGCCAGCAGCCAAGGACAGGGGGCTGGAAACACCATATATTTT,CASSQGQGAGNTIYF
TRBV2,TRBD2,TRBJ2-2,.,TGTGCCAGCAAGTGGGAGGGAGTGAAGACCGGGGAGCTGTTTTTT,CASKWEGVKTGELFF
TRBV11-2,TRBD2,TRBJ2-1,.,TGTGCCAGCAGCTTACGGGAGGGGAATGAGCAGTTCTTC,CASSLREGNEQFF
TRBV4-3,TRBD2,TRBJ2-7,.,TGCGCCAGCAGCCAAGATAACGGGGGGGCGTACGAGCAGTACTTC,CASSQDNGGAYEQYF
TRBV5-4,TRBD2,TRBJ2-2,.,TGTGCCAGCAGCTGGCGACTAGCGGGGGGGCGGACCGGGGAGCTGTTTTTT,CASSWRLAGGRTGELFF
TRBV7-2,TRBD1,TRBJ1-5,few,TGTGCCAGCAGCTCGTCACAAATACAGGGGGCAGGACAGCCCCAGCATTTT,CASSSSQIQGAGQPQHF
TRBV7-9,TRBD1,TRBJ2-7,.,TGTGCCAGCAGCTGGGACAGTCCCTACGAGCAGTACTTC,CASSWDSPYEQYF
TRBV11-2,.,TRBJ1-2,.,TGTGCCAGCAGCTTAGATCACGGGAACTATGGCTACACCTTC,CASSLDHGNYGYTF
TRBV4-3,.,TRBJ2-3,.,TGCGCCAGCAGCCAGAGGGGTGCGGGACTGGCGGATACGCAGTATTTT,CASSQRGAGLADTQYF
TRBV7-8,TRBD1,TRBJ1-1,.,TGTGCCAGCAGCTTACCCCCGGACAGGGCTGAAGCTTTCTTT,CASSLPPDRAEAFF
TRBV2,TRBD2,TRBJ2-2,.,TGTGCCACCCTTCGGGGGGGCCGGGGCACCGGGGAGCTGTTTTTT,CATLRGGRGTGELFF
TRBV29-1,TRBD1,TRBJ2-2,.,TGCAGCGTTGTTGGGGACAGGAACACCGGGGAGCTGTTTTTT,CSVVGDRNTGELFF
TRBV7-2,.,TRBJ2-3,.,TGTGCCAGCAGCTTAGCGGGAGGTACGCAGTATTTT,CASSLAGGTQYF
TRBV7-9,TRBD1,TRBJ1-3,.,TGTGCCAGCAGCTCAAGACAGGGGGCTGGAAACACCATATATTTT,CASSSRQGAGNTIYF
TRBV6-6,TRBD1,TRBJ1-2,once,TGTGCCAGCAGTTCCATAGGACAGGGAGGTGGCTACACCTTC,CASSSIGQGGGYTF
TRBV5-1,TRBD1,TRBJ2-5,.,TGCGCCAGTCACCACAGGGGCGATGAGACCCAGTACTTC,CASHHRGDETQYF
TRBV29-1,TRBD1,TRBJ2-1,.,TGCAGCGTTCAGGGACAGTTATACAATGAGCAGTTCTTC,CSVQGQLYNEQFF
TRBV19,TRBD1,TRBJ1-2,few,TGTGCCAGTAGTGCCGACAGGGATAGGGGCTACACCTTC,CASSADRDRGYTF
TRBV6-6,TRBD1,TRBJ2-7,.,TGTGCCAGCAGTTACTCATCAGGGGGAAGGGCCTACGAGCAGTACTTC,CASSYSSGGRAYEQYF
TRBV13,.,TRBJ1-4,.,TGTGCCAGCAGCTTAGCGGGGGCAACTAATGAAAAACTGTTTTTT,CASSLAGATNEKLFF
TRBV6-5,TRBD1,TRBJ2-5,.,TGTGCCAGCAGTTCCGGGACAGGGAAGCGGAAAGAGACCCAGTACTTC,CASSSGTGKRKETQYF
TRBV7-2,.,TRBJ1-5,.,TGTGCCAGCAGCTTCCAGGGGCTGGGGCGTCAGCCCCAGCATTTT,CASSFQGLGRQPQHF